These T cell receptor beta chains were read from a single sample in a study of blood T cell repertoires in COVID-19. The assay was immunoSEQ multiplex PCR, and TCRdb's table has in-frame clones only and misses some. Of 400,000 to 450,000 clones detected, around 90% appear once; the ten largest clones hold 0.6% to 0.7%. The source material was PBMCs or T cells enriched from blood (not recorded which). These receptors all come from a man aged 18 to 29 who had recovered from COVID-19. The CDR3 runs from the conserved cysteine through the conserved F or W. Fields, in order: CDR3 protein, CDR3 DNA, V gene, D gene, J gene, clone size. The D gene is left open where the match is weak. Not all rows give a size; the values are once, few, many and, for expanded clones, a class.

cdr3_aa: CATSGTGGYEQYF; cdr3_nt: TGTGCCACCAGTGGCACAGGGGGCTACGAGCAGTACTTC; v_call: TRBV24-1; d_call: TRBD1; j_call: TRBJ2-7; clone_size: -
cdr3_aa: CASSIGRKGSGRAETQYF; cdr3_nt: TGTGCCAGTAGTATAGGTCGGAAGGGGAGCGGGAGGGCAGAGACCCAGTACTTC; v_call: TRBV19; d_call: TRBD2; j_call: TRBJ2-5; clone_size: -
cdr3_aa: CASSSGRGGLHF; cdr3_nt: TGTGCCAGCAGCTCCGGACGCGGGGGTCTCCACTTT; v_call: TRBV7-9; d_call: -; j_call: TRBJ1-6; clone_size: -
cdr3_aa: CATSRDNPGGITGELFF; cdr3_nt: TGTGCCACCAGCAGAGATAATCCAGGGGGCATCACCGGGGAGCTGTTTTTT; v_call: TRBV15; d_call: TRBD1; j_call: TRBJ2-2; clone_size: -
cdr3_aa: CASSLSTGELFF; cdr3_nt: TGTGCCAGCAGTCTTAGCACCGGGGAGCTGTTTTTT; v_call: TRBV28; d_call: -; j_call: TRBJ2-2; clone_size: -
cdr3_aa: CATIAASSSYEQYF; cdr3_nt: TGTGCCACCATTGCGGCTAGCAGCTCCTACGAGCAGTACTTC; v_call: TRBV28; d_call: -; j_call: TRBJ2-7; clone_size: -
cdr3_aa: CASSQDQGAHGYTF; cdr3_nt: TGCGCCAGCAGCCAAGACCAGGGGGCTCATGGCTACACCTTC; v_call: TRBV4-1; d_call: TRBD1; j_call: TRBJ1-2; clone_size: -
cdr3_aa: CASSSQKGGTPKSKNYGYTF; cdr3_nt: TGTGCCAGCAGCAGCCAGAAGGGGGGGACACCTAAGTCCAAAAACTATGGCTACACCTTC; v_call: TRBV21-1; d_call: -; j_call: TRBJ1-2; clone_size: -
cdr3_aa: CASRYNANYGYTF; cdr3_nt: TGCGCCAGCAGGTACAACGCAAACTATGGCTACACCTTC; v_call: TRBV5-1; d_call: -; j_call: TRBJ1-2; clone_size: -
cdr3_aa: CASSSMTANTEAFF; cdr3_nt: TGTGCCAGCAGTTCTATGACAGCAAACACTGAAGCTTTCTTT; v_call: TRBV27; d_call: -; j_call: TRBJ1-1; clone_size: -
cdr3_aa: CASSATGGGRNTIYF; cdr3_nt: TGTGCCAGCAGCGCCACAGGGGGAGGAAGAAACACCATATATTTT; v_call: TRBV13; d_call: TRBD1; j_call: TRBJ1-3; clone_size: -
cdr3_aa: CASSISGVGSGELFF; cdr3_nt: TGCGCCAGCAGCATATCAGGGGTAGGCTCCGGGGAGCTGTTTTTT; v_call: TRBV5-1; d_call: -; j_call: TRBJ2-2; clone_size: -
cdr3_aa: CATSDPRRDTGDEQYF; cdr3_nt: TGTGCCACCAGTGATCCTCGCCGGGACACCGGCGACGAGCAGTACTTC; v_call: TRBV24-1; d_call: -; j_call: TRBJ2-7; clone_size: -
cdr3_aa: CASRALTGQGNTEAFF; cdr3_nt: TGCGCCAGCAGGGCCCTGACAGGCCAGGGGAACACTGAAGCTTTCTTT; v_call: TRBV5-1; d_call: -; j_call: TRBJ1-1; clone_size: -
cdr3_aa: CASSSSVAGFTDTQYF; cdr3_nt: TGTGCCAGCAGCTCATCGGTAGCGGGGTTCACAGATACGCAGTATTTT; v_call: TRBV7-8; d_call: TRBD2; j_call: TRBJ2-3; clone_size: -
cdr3_aa: CASSSYRGSHNYGYTF; cdr3_nt: TGTGCCAGCAGCTCCTACAGGGGGTCGCATAACTATGGCTACACCTTC; v_call: TRBV6-4; d_call: TRBD1; j_call: TRBJ1-2; clone_size: -
cdr3_aa: CASSLFRADTQYF; cdr3_nt: TGTGCCAGCAGCTTGTTCCGAGCAGATACGCAGTATTTT; v_call: TRBV11-3; d_call: -; j_call: TRBJ2-3; clone_size: few
cdr3_aa: CASSYDRGDYGYTF; cdr3_nt: TGTGCCAGCAGTTACGACAGGGGTGACTATGGCTACACCTTC; v_call: TRBV6-5; d_call: TRBD1; j_call: TRBJ1-2; clone_size: -
cdr3_aa: CASSPYLATDTQYF; cdr3_nt: TGTGCCAGCAGCCCATACCTAGCTACAGATACGCAGTATTTT; v_call: TRBV7-3; d_call: -; j_call: TRBJ2-3; clone_size: -
cdr3_aa: CASSEAVVSGNTIYF; cdr3_nt: TGTGCCAGCAGTGAGGCCGTGGTCTCTGGAAACACCATATATTTT; v_call: TRBV6-1; d_call: -; j_call: TRBJ1-3; clone_size: -
cdr3_aa: CASSYSERYNSPLHF; cdr3_nt: TGTGCCAGCAGTTACTCGGAGAGATATAATTCACCCCTCCACTTT; v_call: TRBV6-5; d_call: -; j_call: TRBJ1-6; clone_size: -
cdr3_aa: CASSHRQNSYEQYF; cdr3_nt: TGTGCCAGCAGCCACCGACAGAACTCCTACGAGCAGTACTTC; v_call: TRBV6-5; d_call: -; j_call: TRBJ2-7; clone_size: -
cdr3_aa: CASSLSVGNTIYF; cdr3_nt: TGTGCCAGCAGTTTATCCGTGGGAAACACCATATATTTT; v_call: TRBV27; d_call: -; j_call: TRBJ1-3; clone_size: -
cdr3_aa: CASNSLWGQGGSPLHF; cdr3_nt: TGTGCCAGTAACTCGTTATGGGGACAGGGTGGGTCACCCCTCCACTTT; v_call: TRBV28; d_call: TRBD1; j_call: TRBJ1-6; clone_size: -
cdr3_aa: CASSPRGPTEAFF; cdr3_nt: TGTGCCAGCAGTCCGAGGGGGCCCACTGAAGCTTTCTTT; v_call: TRBV7-9; d_call: TRBD1; j_call: TRBJ1-1; clone_size: -
cdr3_aa: CASSHNSGRGGETQYF; cdr3_nt: TGCGCCAGCAGCCACAATAGCGGGAGAGGTGGGGAGACCCAGTACTTC; v_call: TRBV4-1; d_call: TRBD2; j_call: TRBJ2-5; clone_size: -
cdr3_aa: CASSEEDGGIDTQYF; cdr3_nt: TGTGCCAGCAGTGAAGAGGACGGAGGGATAGATACGCAGTATTTT; v_call: TRBV6-1; d_call: -; j_call: TRBJ2-3; clone_size: -
cdr3_aa: CASSLSYRDYGYTF; cdr3_nt: TGTGCCAGCAGCTTATCTTACCGGGACTATGGCTACACCTTC; v_call: TRBV11-3; d_call: -; j_call: TRBJ1-2; clone_size: once
cdr3_aa: CASSTGLLTDTQYF; cdr3_nt: TGTGCCAGCAGTACGGGACTCCTCACAGATACGCAGTATTTT; v_call: TRBV7-6; d_call: -; j_call: TRBJ2-3; clone_size: -
cdr3_aa: CASSETGAPDTQYF; cdr3_nt: TGCGCCAGCAGTGAGACGGGAGCGCCAGATACGCAGTATTTT; v_call: TRBV10-1; d_call: -; j_call: TRBJ2-3; clone_size: -
cdr3_aa: CASSIGATGEGYQPQHF; cdr3_nt: TGTGCCAGTAGTATCGGGGCTACAGGGGAAGGGTATCAGCCCCAGCATTTT; v_call: TRBV19; d_call: TRBD1; j_call: TRBJ1-5; clone_size: once
cdr3_aa: CASSLRDQPQHF; cdr3_nt: TGTGCCAGCAGCTTACGGGATCAGCCCCAGCATTTT; v_call: TRBV7-2; d_call: -; j_call: TRBJ1-5; clone_size: -
cdr3_aa: CASRERETQYF; cdr3_nt: TGTGCCAGCAGGGAGCGGGAGACCCAGTACTTC; v_call: TRBV3-1/TRBV3-2; d_call: -; j_call: TRBJ2-5; clone_size: -
cdr3_aa: CASRVSSSGNTIYF; cdr3_nt: TGTGCCAGCAGGGTTTCCAGCTCTGGAAACACCATATATTTT; v_call: TRBV2; d_call: -; j_call: TRBJ1-3; clone_size: few
cdr3_aa: CASSYGLAGNTGELFF; cdr3_nt: TGTGCCAGCAGTTACGGCCTAGCGGGAAACACCGGGGAGCTGTTTTTT; v_call: TRBV6-5; d_call: TRBD2; j_call: TRBJ2-2; clone_size: few
cdr3_aa: CASSLSTDRSWGYTF; cdr3_nt: TGTGCCAGCTCACTATCGACAGACCGATCGTGGGGCTACACCTTC; v_call: TRBV18; d_call: -; j_call: TRBJ1-2; clone_size: few
cdr3_aa: CASSQDGAGPTDEQYF; cdr3_nt: TGCGCCAGCAGCCAAGATGGGGCAGGACCTACCGACGAGCAGTACTTC; v_call: TRBV4-1; d_call: -; j_call: TRBJ2-7; clone_size: once
cdr3_aa: CASRPTEERGYEQYF; cdr3_nt: TGTGCAAGTCGCCCAACTGAGGAGCGGGGATACGAGCAGTACTTC; v_call: TRBV12-2; d_call: -; j_call: TRBJ2-7; clone_size: -
cdr3_aa: CASSYTGNQPQHF; cdr3_nt: TGTGCCAGCAGCTACACCGGCAATCAGCCCCAGCATTTT; v_call: TRBV7-2; d_call: -; j_call: TRBJ1-5; clone_size: -
cdr3_aa: CASSQETASYEQYF; cdr3_nt: TGCGCCAGCAGCCAGGAGACTGCTTCCTACGAGCAGTACTTC; v_call: TRBV4-1; d_call: -; j_call: TRBJ2-7; clone_size: few
cdr3_aa: CASSLGRAGGIDEQFF; cdr3_nt: TGTGCCAGCAGCTTAGGCCGAGCGGGAGGGATCGATGAGCAGTTCTTC; v_call: TRBV7-9; d_call: TRBD2; j_call: TRBJ2-1; clone_size: -
cdr3_aa: CASSSLAGGPVEQYF; cdr3_nt: TGTGCCAGCAGCTCCTTAGCGGGAGGGCCTGTCGAGCAGTACTTC; v_call: TRBV7-9; d_call: TRBD2; j_call: TRBJ2-7; clone_size: -
cdr3_aa: CASSPNRNPPEAFF; cdr3_nt: TGTGCCAGCTCACCTAACAGGAACCCCCCTGAAGCTTTCTTT; v_call: TRBV18; d_call: -; j_call: TRBJ1-1; clone_size: -
cdr3_aa: CASRNSPREQYF; cdr3_nt: TGTGCCAGCAGGAATTCTCCGCGCGAGCAGTACTTC; v_call: TRBV6-5; d_call: -; j_call: TRBJ2-7; clone_size: -
cdr3_aa: CASSQVNTMGSGLFF; cdr3_nt: TGTGCCAGCAGCCAAGTAAACACCATGGGGAGCGGACTGTTTTTT; v_call: TRBV3-1/TRBV3-2; d_call: -; j_call: TRBJ1-4; clone_size: -
cdr3_aa: CASSQDLSGRGDQPQHF; cdr3_nt: TGTGCCAGCAGCCAAGACTTGTCAGGGAGGGGTGATCAGCCCCAGCATTTT; v_call: TRBV4-2; d_call: -; j_call: TRBJ1-5; clone_size: -
cdr3_aa: CASSLAGVDISYNEQFF; cdr3_nt: TGCGCCAGCAGCTTGGCAGGGGTCGATATCTCCTACAATGAGCAGTTCTTC; v_call: TRBV5-1; d_call: -; j_call: TRBJ2-1; clone_size: -